This TCR beta chain was profiled in a study of cytomegalovirus exposure and HLA in healthy donors. General study points: A list of 150 or so TCR beta chains associated with cytomegalovirus was given. A few chains linked to CMV were shown in vitro to be specific for CMV antigens.

Vbeta (60) and Jbeta (13) primers were used in the PCR. This table comes from immunoSEQ multiplex PCR, and its TCRdb copy is limited to in-frame clones, with some not included. The sample lists some 180,000 clones; around a tenth were seen once. With respect to this clone: Its antigen is unidentified.

Donors had nominal health at sampling but likely had unrecorded immune exposures. CDR1 is SGHTA and CDR2 is FQGNSA in the germline V gene. CDR3 length: 14 residues. The V end lost 0 bases, the J end lost 7 bases, and 11 bases lay between the germline ends. V is TRBV7-2 and J is TRBJ2-3, with a possible D match to TRBD2 (5 bases). Material: PBMCs. The TCR originated in a woman aged 25 to 39 in good health and CMV-seropositive. CDR3 sequence: CASSLAGAGNTQYF. CDR3 in DNA: TGTGCCAGCAGCTTAGCGGGAGCTGGGAATACGCAGTATTTT.